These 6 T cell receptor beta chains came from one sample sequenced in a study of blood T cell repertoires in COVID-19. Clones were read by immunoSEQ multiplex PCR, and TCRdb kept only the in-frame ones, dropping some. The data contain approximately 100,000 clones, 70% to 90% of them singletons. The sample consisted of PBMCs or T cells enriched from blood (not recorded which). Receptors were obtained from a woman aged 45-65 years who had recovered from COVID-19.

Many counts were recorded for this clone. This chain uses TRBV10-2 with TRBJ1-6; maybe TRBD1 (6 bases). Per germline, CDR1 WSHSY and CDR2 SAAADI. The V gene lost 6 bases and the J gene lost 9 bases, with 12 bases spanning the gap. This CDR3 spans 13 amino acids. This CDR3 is CASRTGLGSPLHF. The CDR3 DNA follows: TGCGCCAGCAGGACAGGCCTGGGTTCACCCCTCCACTTT.

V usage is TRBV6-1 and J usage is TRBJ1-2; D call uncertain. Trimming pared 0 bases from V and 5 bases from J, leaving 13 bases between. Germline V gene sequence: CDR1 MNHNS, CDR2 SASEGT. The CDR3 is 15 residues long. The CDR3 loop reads CASSEAEPPPYGYTF. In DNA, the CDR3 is TGTGCCAGCAGTGAAGCAGAGCCCCCACCTTATGGCTACACCTTC.

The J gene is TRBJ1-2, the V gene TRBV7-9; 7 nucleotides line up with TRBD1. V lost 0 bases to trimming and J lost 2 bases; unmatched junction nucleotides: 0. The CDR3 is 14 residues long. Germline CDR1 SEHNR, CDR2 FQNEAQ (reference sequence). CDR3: CASSLAQGNYGYTF. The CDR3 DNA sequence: TGTGCCAGCAGCTTAGCACAGGGGAACTATGGCTACACCTTC.

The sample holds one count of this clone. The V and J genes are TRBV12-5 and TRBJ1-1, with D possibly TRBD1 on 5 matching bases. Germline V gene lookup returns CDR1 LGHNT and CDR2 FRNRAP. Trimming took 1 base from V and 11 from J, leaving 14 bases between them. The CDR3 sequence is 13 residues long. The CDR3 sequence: CASGLEPARGAFF. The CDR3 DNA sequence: TGTGCTAGTGGTTTGGAACCCGCGCGGGGGGCTTTCTTT.

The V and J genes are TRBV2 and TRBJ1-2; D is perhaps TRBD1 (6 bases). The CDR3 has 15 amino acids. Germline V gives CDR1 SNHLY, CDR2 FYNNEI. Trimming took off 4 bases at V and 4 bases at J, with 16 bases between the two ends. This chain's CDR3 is CASSGSTQGFYGYTF. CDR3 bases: TGTGCCAGCAGTGGCAGTACACAGGGATTCTATGGCTACACCTTC.

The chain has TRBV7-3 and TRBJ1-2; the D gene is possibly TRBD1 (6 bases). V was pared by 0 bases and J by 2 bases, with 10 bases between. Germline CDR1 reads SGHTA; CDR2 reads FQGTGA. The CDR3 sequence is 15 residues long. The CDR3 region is CASSLTRDTNYGYTF. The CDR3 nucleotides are TGTGCCAGCAGCTTAACTCGGGACACCAACTATGGCTACACCTTC.